This T cell receptor (beta chain) was recorded in a study of beta chain features in type 1 diabetes. Study-level background: Regarding age, gender and cell yields, patients proved similar to healthy donors.

This clone has only a few counts. Its antigen remains unknown. Expressed TCRB transcripts were sequenced because the isolated RNA had all been reverse transcribed beforehand. For naive, central memory and regulatory T cell samples, reads averaged roughly 4 million. Method: immunoSEQ multiplex PCR; TCRdb's copy keeps in-frame clones and lacks some. There are 680,000 or so clones in the sample; roughly an eighth occur only once, and 0.02% to 0.025% lies in the top ten. The study, taken as a whole, reports: Shortening that was moderate but significant affected the TCRB CDR3s of Type 1 diabetes patients in all four CD4+ subsets. A PCR bias possibly favoring shorter templates would apply equally to patients and controls. Any HLA-type effect on TCRB rearrangement remained unresolved here.

The CDR3 consists of 13 residues. CDR1 and CDR2 from the germline V gene are SEHNR and FQNEAQ (reference sequence). V lost 0 bases to trimming and J lost 3 bases, with 6 bases between them. The sample comprised naive CD4+ T cells from blood. The sequence came from a man younger than 30 with type 1 diabetes. V and J are TRBV7-9 and TRBJ2-7, with D maybe TRBD1 (5 bases). CDR3 region: CASSLAQGYEQYF. The CDR3 DNA reads TGTGCCAGCAGCTTAGCTCAGGGCTACGAGCAGTACTTC.